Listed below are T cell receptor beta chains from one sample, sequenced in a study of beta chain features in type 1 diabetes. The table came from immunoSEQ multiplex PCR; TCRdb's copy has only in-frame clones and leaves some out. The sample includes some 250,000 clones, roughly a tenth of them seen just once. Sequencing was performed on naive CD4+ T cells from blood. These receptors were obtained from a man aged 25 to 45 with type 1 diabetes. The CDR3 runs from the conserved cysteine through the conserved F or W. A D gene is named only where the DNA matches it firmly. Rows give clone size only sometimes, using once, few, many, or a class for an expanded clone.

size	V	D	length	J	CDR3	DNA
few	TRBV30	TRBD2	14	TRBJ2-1	CAWSNGGIYNEQFF	TGTGCCTGGAGTAACGGGGGGATTTACAATGAGCAGTTCTTC
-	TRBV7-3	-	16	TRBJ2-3	CASSWRTGGGTDTQYF	TGTGCCAGCAGCTGGAGAACGGGGGGCGGCACAGATACGCAGTATTTT
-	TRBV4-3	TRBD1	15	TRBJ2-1	CASSRQGHLYNEQFF	TGCGCCAGCAGCCGACAGGGACACCTCTACAATGAGCAGTTCTTC
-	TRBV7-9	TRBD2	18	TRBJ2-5	CASSPAVLAGVSGETQYF	TGTGCCAGCAGCCCGGCGGTTCTAGCGGGGGTCTCAGGAGAGACCCAGTACTTC
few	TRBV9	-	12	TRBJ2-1	CASSVGSGRQFF	TGTGCCAGCAGCGTAGGTTCGGGTCGGCAGTTCTTC
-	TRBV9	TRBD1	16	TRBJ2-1	CASSVGGQGVIDEQFF	TGTGCCAGCAGCGTAGGGGGACAGGGAGTTATCGATGAGCAGTTCTTC
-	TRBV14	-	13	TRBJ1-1	CASSQDLAGKAFF	TGTGCCAGCAGCCAAGATCTGGCAGGGAAAGCTTTCTTT
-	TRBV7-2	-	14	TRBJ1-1	CASSLGGVVTEAFF	TGTGCCAGCAGCTTAGGGGGGGTGGTCACTGAAGCTTTCTTT
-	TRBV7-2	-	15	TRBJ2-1	CASSPTSPSYNEQFF	TGTGCCAGCAGTCCGACATCACCGTCCTACAATGAGCAGTTCTTC
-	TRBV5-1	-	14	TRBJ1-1	CASKPEIMNTEAFF	TGCGCCAGCAAACCCGAGATCATGAACACTGAAGCTTTCTTT
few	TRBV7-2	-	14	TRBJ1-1	CASTLGGLDTEAFF	TGTGCCAGCACCTTAGGGGGGCTGGACACTGAAGCTTTCTTT
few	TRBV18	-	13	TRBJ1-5	CASSPLENQPQHF	TGTGCCAGCTCACCCCTGGAGAATCAGCCCCAGCATTTT
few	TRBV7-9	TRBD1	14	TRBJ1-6	CASSLEGQWSPLHF	TGTGCCAGCAGCTTAGAGGGACAGTGGTCACCCCTCCACTTT
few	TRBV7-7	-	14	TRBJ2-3	CASSLTTATDTQYF	TGTGCTAGCAGCTTGACCACAGCCACAGATACGCAGTATTTT
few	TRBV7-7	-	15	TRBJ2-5	CASSSGAGQGETQYF	TGTGCTAGCAGCTCAGGGGCCGGCCAGGGGGAGACCCAGTACTTC
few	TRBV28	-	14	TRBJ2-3	CASSHGTRSDTQYF	TGTGCCAGCAGCCACGGGACTCGCTCGGATACGCAGTATTTT
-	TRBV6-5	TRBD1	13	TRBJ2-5	CASSYGTGETQYF	TGTGCCAGCAGTTACGGGACAGGGGAGACCCAGTACTTC
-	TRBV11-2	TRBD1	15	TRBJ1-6	CASSYGDRVNSPLHF	TGTGCCAGCAGCTATGGGGACAGGGTGAATTCACCCCTCCACTTT
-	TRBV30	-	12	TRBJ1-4	CAWTMVGEKLFF	TGTGCCTGGACAATGGTCGGGGAAAAACTGTTTTTT
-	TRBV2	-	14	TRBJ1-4	CASSVDSTGEKLFF	TGTGCCAGCAGTGTCGACTCGACGGGGGAAAAACTGTTTTTT
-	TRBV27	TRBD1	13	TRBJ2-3	CASSTGGSDTQYF	TGTGCCAGCAGTACAGGGGGATCAGATACGCAGTATTTT
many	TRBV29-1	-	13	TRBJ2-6	CSADSDGANVLTF	TGCAGCGCCGACAGTGATGGGGCCAACGTCCTGACTTTC
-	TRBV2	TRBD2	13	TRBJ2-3	CASSGGLGDTQYF	TGTGCCTCGAGCGGGGGGCTCGGCGATACGCAGTATTTT
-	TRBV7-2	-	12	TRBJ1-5	CASSLGSSPQHF	TGTGCCAGCAGCTTAGGTTCTAGTCCCCAGCATTTT
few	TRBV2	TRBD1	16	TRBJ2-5	CASTRLPTGGIETQYF	TGTGCCAGCACCCGACTACCGACAGGGGGGATTGAGACCCAGTACTTC
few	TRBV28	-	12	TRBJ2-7	CASSPQGYEQYF	TGTGCCAGCAGTCCCCAGGGTTACGAGCAGTACTTC
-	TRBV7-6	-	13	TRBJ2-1	CASSSGLGVEQFF	TGTGCCAGCAGCTCGGGACTGGGCGTAGAGCAGTTCTTC
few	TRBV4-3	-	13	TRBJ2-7	CASSPRRGYEQYF	TGCGCCAGCAGCCCGCGCAGGGGTTACGAGCAGTACTTC
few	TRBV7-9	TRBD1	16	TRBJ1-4	CASSPGQGATNEKLFF	TGTGCCAGCAGTCCCGGACAGGGCGCAACTAATGAAAAACTGTTTTTT
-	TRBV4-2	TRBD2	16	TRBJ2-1	CASSQASSGAYNEQFF	TGTGCCAGCAGCCAAGCGTCTAGCGGGGCATACAATGAGCAGTTCTTC
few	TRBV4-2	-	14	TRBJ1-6	CASSQDSLNSPLHF	TGTGCCAGCAGCCAGGACAGTCTGAATTCACCCCTCCACTTT
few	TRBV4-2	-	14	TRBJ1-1	CASSQEAQVTEAFF	TGTGCCAGCAGCCAAGAGGCACAGGTCACTGAAGCTTTCTTT
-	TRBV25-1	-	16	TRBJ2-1	CASSGSIQEFYNEQFF	TGTGCCAGCAGTGGTTCGATACAGGAGTTCTACAATGAGCAGTTCTTC
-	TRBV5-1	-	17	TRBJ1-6	CASSGLVRRVYNSPLHF	TGCGCCAGCAGTGGCTTGGTCAGGCGAGTCTATAATTCACCCCTCCACTTT
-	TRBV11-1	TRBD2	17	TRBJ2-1	CASSTPRERGRMDEQFF	TGTGCCAGCAGTACTCCCAGGGAGCGGGGACGCATGGATGAGCAGTTCTTC
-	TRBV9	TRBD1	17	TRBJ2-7	CASSTTSGTGHSYEQYF	TGTGCCAGCAGCACTACCTCAGGGACAGGCCACTCCTACGAGCAGTACTTC
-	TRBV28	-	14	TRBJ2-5	CASSGGAQRETQYF	TGTGCCAGTTCAGGCGGGGCCCAGAGGGAGACCCAGTACTTC
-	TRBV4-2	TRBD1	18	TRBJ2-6	CASSPLGQGARGANVLTF	TGTGCCAGCAGCCCCCTGGGACAGGGGGCGAGAGGGGCCAACGTCCTGACTTTC
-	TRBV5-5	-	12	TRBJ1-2	CASSLLGSGYTF	TGTGCCAGCAGCTTGCTAGGAAGCGGCTACACCTTC
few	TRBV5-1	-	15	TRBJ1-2	CASRPGAGENYGYTF	TGCGCCAGCCGCCCGGGGGCGGGGGAGAACTATGGCTACACCTTC
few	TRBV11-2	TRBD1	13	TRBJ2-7	CASRRTGSYEQYF	TGTGCCAGCAGAAGGACAGGGTCCTACGAGCAGTACTTC
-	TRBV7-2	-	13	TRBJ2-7	CASSLAGAGEQYF	TGTGCCAGCAGCTTAGCGGGGGCTGGCGAGCAGTACTTC
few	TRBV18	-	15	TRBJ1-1	CASSPSAGANTEAFF	TGTGCCAGCTCACCATCGGCAGGGGCGAACACTGAAGCTTTCTTT
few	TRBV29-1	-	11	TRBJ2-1	CSGGPYNEQFF	TGCAGCGGAGGGCCGTACAATGAGCAGTTCTTC
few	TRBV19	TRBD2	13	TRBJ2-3	CASRGRGTDTQYF	TGTGCCAGTAGGGGGAGGGGCACAGATACGCAGTATTTT
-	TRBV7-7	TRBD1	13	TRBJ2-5	CASSDRDRKTQYF	TGTGCTAGCAGCGACCGGGACAGAAAGACCCAGTACTTC
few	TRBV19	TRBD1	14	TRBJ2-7	CASRGTGNRYEQYF	TGTGCCAGTAGGGGGACAGGGAATAGGTACGAGCAGTACTTC
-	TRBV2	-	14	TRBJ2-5	CASSRTLRGETQYF	TGTGCCAGCAGTAGGACCCTCAGGGGAGAGACCCAGTACTTC